Sequencing of this T cell receptor beta chain was carried out in a study of blood T cell repertoires in COVID-19. Study-wide context: Some COVID-19 samples were acute and others convalescent; all came from the United States, Italy and Spain. From T cells, B-cell-depleted T cells, or PBMCs came the material, which was cDNA or gDNA.

Trimming shortened V by 8 bases and J by 0 bases, and 8 bases separated the two germline ends. This CDR3 has 13 residues. Looked up from germline, CDR1 is MNHEY and CDR2 is SVGAGI. Enrolment of Seattle patients took place during active infection, and they were followed longitudinally. Authors' methods: Researchers report that nucleated cell counts were estimated from reference gene primer amplification. The data were produced by immunoSEQ multiplex PCR, yet TCRdb's version contains in-frame clones alone and is incomplete. The V and J calls and clone size were taken over from that table, and D and trimming were inferred from the DNA. Of roughly 410,000 clones in the sample, 70% to 90% were seen once.

The TCR originated in a woman aged 35 to 49 with COVID-19, enrolled during active disease. The sequenced sample consisted of peripheral blood. This chain connects TRBV6-5 to TRBJ1-5, with D uncertain. The CDR3 nucleotides read TGTGCCAGCCGAGGCACTAGCAATCAGCCCCAGCATTTT. This gives the protein CASRGTSNQPQHF.